The clone carrying this TCR beta chain was seen more than once but under ten times. No antigen is known for it. The junction had 13 bases not matched to a gene; V was cut back by 6 bases and J by 4 bases. The CDR3 extends over 17 amino acids. Germline lookup yields CDR1 MNHEY and CDR2 SMNVEV (reference sequence). TCRdb independently ran MiXCR on the 5' RACE reads; one entry per CDR3 protein. Of more than 650,000 distinct CDR3 sequences listed, roughly 6% are singletons. This specimen comes from a study of identical twins. Study results and limitations: With monozygotic twins, out-of-frame TCR alpha sharing exceeded what models estimated. Out-of-frame alpha sequences common to twins were enriched for low generation probability.

This sequence joins TRBV27 and TRBJ2-7; 12 bases are shared with TRBD2. The sequenced sample consisted of naive T cells sorted from blood. This receptor was obtained from a man in his late teens or twenties in good health. CDR3: CASSRPKTSGGPYEQYF. CDR3 coding DNA: TGTGCCAGCAGCCGACCGAAGACTAGCGGGGGACCTTACGAGCAGTACTTC.